This T cell receptor beta chain emerged from a study of control samples from healthy donors and cancer patients. The ends were cut back, 2 bases at V and 1 base at J, with 14 bases in the middle. CDR3 length: 16 residues. Looked up from germline, CDR1 is MNHEY and CDR2 is SVGEGT. Using immunoSEQ multiplex PCR, the repertoire was profiled, and TCRdb retains in-frame clones only, with some absent. The table includes about 170,000 clones, roughly 94% detected once. The V call is TRBV6-2 or TRBV6-3, the J call TRBJ2-5; the D gene is possibly TRBD2 (5 bases). This sequence was found in a woman between 18 and 30 years old in good health. The sample consisted of blood. The CDR3 sequence: CASSYGRRTFQETQYF. The CDR3 DNA reads as TGTGCCAGCAGTTACGGCCGGAGGACCTTCCAAGAGACCCAGTACTTC.